This TCR beta chain was identified in a study of cytomegalovirus exposure and HLA in healthy donors. From germline, CDR1 is SQVTM and CDR2 ANQGSEA. V lost 7 bases and J lost 5, with 14 bases in between. The CDR3 sequence is 12 residues long. The PCR ran on 60 Vbeta and 13 Jbeta primers. Measured with immunoSEQ multiplex PCR; TCRdb has only the in-frame clones, and not every one. The data contain about 100,000 clones, under 80% of them singletons. The TCR sequence derives from a man aged 45 to 65 in good health and CMV-seropositive. The sequencing input was PBMCs. This sequence joins TRBV29-1 and TRBJ2-5, with a tentative D call TRBD2 (6 bases). This CDR3 reads CSAEEGWETQYF. The CDR3 coding sequence is TGCAGCGCCGAGGAGGGGTGGGAGACCCAGTACTTC.